This T cell receptor beta chain was identified during a study of blood T cell repertoires in COVID-19. The CDR3 covers 15 residues. J was trimmed by 9 bases and V by 6 bases; bases with no gene match: 9. CDR1 is WSHSY and CDR2 is SAAADI in the germline V gene. In the study's own analysis: Amplification with reference gene primers provided the estimates of nucleated cell counts. Sequencing was performed with immunoSEQ multiplex PCR; in TCRdb, only in-frame clones are kept and a portion is missing. The V and J calls and clone size are taken from that table; D and trimming were inferred from the DNA. The data show approximately 450,000 clones, approximately 90% seen once.

The sequenced material came from PBMCs or T cells enriched from blood (not recorded which). The chain joins TRBV10-2 to TRBJ2-1, with 12 positions matching TRBD2. The receptor was isolated from a woman under 30 with acute COVID-19. CDR3 residues: CASRLAGGGIGEQFF. Here the CDR3 DNA reads TGCGCCAGCAGACTAGCGGGAGGTGGAATCGGTGAGCAGTTCTTC.